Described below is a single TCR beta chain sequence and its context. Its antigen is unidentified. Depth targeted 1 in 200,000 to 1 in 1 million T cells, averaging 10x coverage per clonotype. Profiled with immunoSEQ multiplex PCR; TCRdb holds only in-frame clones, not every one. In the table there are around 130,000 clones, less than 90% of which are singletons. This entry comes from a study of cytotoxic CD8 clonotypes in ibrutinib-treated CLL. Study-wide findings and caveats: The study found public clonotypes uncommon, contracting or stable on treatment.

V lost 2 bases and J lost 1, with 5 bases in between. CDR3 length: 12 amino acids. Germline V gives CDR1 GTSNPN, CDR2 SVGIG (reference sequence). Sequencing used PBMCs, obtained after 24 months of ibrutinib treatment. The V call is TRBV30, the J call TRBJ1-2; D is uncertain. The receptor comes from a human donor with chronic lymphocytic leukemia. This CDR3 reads CAWSKVNYGYTF. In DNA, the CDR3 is TGTGCCTGGAGTAAAGTTAACTATGGCTACACCTTC.